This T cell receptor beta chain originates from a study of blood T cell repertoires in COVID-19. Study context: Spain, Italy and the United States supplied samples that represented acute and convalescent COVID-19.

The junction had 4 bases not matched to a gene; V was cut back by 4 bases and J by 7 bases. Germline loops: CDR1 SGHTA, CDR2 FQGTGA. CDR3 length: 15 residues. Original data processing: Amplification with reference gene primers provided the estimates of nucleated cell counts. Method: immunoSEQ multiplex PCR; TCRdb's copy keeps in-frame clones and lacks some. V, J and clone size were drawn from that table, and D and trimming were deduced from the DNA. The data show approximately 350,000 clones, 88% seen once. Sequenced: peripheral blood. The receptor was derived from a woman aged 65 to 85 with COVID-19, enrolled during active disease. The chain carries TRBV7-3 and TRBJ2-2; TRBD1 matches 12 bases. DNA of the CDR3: TGTGCCAGCAGCTCGGGACAGGGGGCGATCGGGGAGCTGTTTTTT. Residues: CASSSGQGAIGELFF.